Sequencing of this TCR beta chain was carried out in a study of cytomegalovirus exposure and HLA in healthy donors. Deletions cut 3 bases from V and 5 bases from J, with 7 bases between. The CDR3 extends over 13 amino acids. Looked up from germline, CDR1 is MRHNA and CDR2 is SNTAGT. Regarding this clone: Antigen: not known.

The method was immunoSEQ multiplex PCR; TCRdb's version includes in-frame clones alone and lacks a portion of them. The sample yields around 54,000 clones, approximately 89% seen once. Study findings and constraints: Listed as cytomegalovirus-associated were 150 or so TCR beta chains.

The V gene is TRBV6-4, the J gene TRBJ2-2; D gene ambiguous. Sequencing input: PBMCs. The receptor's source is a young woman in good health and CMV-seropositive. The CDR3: CASSDMATGELFF. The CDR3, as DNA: TGTGCCAGCAGTGATATGGCTACCGGGGAGCTGTTTTTT.